This T cell receptor (beta chain) was sequenced in a study of blood T cells in healthy people across ages. The J segment lost 6 bases and the V segment lost 1 base, leaving 8 bases of the junction unmatched. This CDR3 has 17 residues. Of note for this clonotype: Its antigen is not identified.

Findings and caveats of the study: PBMCs were not sorted, which prevented a conclusive comparison of naive versus antigen-experienced cells.

A sample-barcoded 5' primer and a J-beta primer mix were used in a second PCR of about 6 to 11 cycles. Each cDNA molecule was tagged by a template-switch adaptor that had 12 random nucleotides. TCRdb processed the 5' RACE reads anew with MiXCR; each CDR3 protein has one entry. The sample holds fewer than 1 million distinct CDR3 sequences, approximately 44% seen once. The TCR comes from a man in his 60s in good health. Sequenced sample: blood. The chain employs TRBV12-3 or TRBV12-4 and TRBJ2-2; TRBD2 aligns across 10 bases. CDR3 sequence reads: CASSLEAGTSVPGELFF. For the CDR3, the DNA is TGTGCCAGCAGTTTAGAGGCCGGGACTAGCGTACCCGGGGAGCTGTTTTTT.